The sequence of this T cell receptor (beta chain) was determined in a study of CD8+ T cells in alopecia areata. Study-level points and caveats: For baseline CD8+ expansion, any link to response stays uncertain with one nonresponder.

Treatment reported: oral pan-JAK inhibitor, 5-10 mg twice daily. Extracted RNA was reverse transcribed, and the resulting cDNA served as sequencing template. Using immunoSEQ multiplex PCR, the repertoire was profiled, and TCRdb retains in-frame clones only, with some absent. Among under 150,000 clones listed, 56% were seen once. With regard to this clone: Antigen unknown. The junction shows a germline mismatch at one end, possibly a read error.

This CDR3 spans 9 amino acids. This TCR was recovered from a human donor with alopecia areata. Sequences were derived from CD4+ T cells sorted from blood, sampled at week 24, from a patient treated with tofacitinib. The rearrangement joins TRBV23-1 to TRBJ2-5; D is unresolved. TRBV23-1 is an ORF for which the function is uncertain. The CDR3 loop is CASSQWSDF. In DNA, the CDR3 is TGCGCCAGCAGTCAATGGTCCGACTTC.